The source of this T cell receptor (beta chain) is a study of CD8 T cells in Susac syndrome. RNA was extracted with the RNeasy kit, and a quantity of about 0.45 to 1 ug was reverse transcribed using random hexamers. TCRdb re-analysed the immunoSEQ multiplex PCR reads in MiXCR, keeping a single row per CDR3 protein. This sample has tens of thousands of distinct CDR3 sequences, with 95% found just once. Germline loops: CDR1 DFQATT, CDR2 SNEGSKA (reference sequence). Trimming took 7 bases from V and 0 from J, leaving 11 bases between them. The CDR3 covers 13 residues. Sequencing input: CD8+ T cells from PBMCs. The source is a human donor with Susac syndrome. V and J are TRBV20-1 and TRBJ2-3, with a tentative D call TRBD2 (5 bases). This chain's CDR3 is CSGGGSSTDTQYF. The CDR3 coding sequence is TGCAGTGGAGGTGGGAGTAGCACAGATACGCAGTATTTT.